This TCR beta chain emerged from a study of T cell responses to AZD1222 COVID-19 vaccine. The study's findings and limits: Unmutated variant regions reportedly attract nearly half of all spike-specific TCRs. Dominant at 160-218 and 743-854, vaccine-associated CD4 TCRs also spanned spike. Seropositive status at baseline applied to only six AZD1222 recipients.

The trim removed 7 bases at V and 0 bases at J, leaving 5 bases unmatched. CDR1 is SNHLY and CDR2 is FYNNEI in the germline V gene. This CDR3 region has 15 residues. Generated by immunoSEQ multiplex PCR, the TCRdb table keeps only in-frame clones and is missing some. The sample records fewer than 200,000 clones, 70% to 90% being singletons. Comments on this clone: Antigen: not known.

Material: peripheral blood, obtained 28 days after the second AZD1222 dose. The genes are TRBV2 and TRBJ2-2, with TRBD1 matching 7 bases. This receptor was identified in an adult who received the AZD1222 COVID-19 vaccine. DNA for the CDR3: TGTGCCAGCACAAGACAGGGCGCGAACACCGGGGAGCTGTTTTTT. As protein: CASTRQGANTGELFF.